The source of this T cell receptor beta chain is a study of blood T cell repertoires in COVID-19. About the research overall: T cells, B-cell-depleted T cells, or PBMCs supplied cDNA or gDNA.

This CDR3 has 14 residues. The V end was cut by 5 bases, the J end by 0 bases, with 11 bases between. Germline CDR1 reads MNHEY; CDR2 reads SVGAGI. Sequenced by immunoSEQ multiplex PCR; TCRdb stores in-frame clones only, minus some. The sample holds approximately 320,000 clones; around nine tenths are singletons and the top ten take approximately 12%. This clone occurred once. The chain combines TRBV6-5 with TRBJ2-7; D is undetermined. The specimen was peripheral blood. This receptor was obtained from a woman in her 30s with COVID-19, enrolled during active disease. In DNA, the CDR3 is TGTGCCAGCAGTCCAAAGAGCACCTCCTACGAGCAGTACTTC. Translation gives CASSPKSTSYEQYF.